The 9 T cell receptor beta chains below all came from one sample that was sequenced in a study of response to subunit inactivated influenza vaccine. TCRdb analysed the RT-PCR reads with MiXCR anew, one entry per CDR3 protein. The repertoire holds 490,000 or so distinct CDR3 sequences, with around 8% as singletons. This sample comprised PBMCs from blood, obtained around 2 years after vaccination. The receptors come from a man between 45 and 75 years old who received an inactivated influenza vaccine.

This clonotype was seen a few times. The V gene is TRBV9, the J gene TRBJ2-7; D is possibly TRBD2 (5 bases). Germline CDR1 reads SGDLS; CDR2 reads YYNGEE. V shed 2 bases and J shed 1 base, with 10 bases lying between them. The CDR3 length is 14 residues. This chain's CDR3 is CASSVGRGSYEQYF. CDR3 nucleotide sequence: TGTGCCAGCAGCGTGGGTCGAGGGTCCTACGAGCAGTACTTC.

This chain's CDR3 is CASSEGTRARAPQHF. Written as DNA, the CDR3 is TGTGCCAGCAGTGAAGGGACAAGGGCTAGGGCGCCCCAGCATTTT. The J gene is TRBJ1-5, the V gene TRBV2; perhaps TRBD1 as D (5 bases). Germline V gene data show CDR1 as SNHLY and CDR2 as FYNNEI. Trimming shortened V by 1 base and J by 9 bases, and 16 bases separated the two germline ends. This CDR3 comprises 15 residues.

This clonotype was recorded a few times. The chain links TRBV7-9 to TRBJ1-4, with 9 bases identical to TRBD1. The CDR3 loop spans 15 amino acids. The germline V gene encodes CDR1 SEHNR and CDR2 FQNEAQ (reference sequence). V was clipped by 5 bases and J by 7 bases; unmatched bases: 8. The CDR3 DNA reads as TGTGCCAGCAGCCCCGGGACAGGGCGTCGTGAAAAACTGTTTTTT. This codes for CASSPGTGRREKLFF.

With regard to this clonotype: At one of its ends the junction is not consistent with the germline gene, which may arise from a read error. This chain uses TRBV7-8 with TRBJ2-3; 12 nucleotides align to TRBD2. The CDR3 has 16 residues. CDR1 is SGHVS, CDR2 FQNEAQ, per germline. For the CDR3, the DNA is TGTGCCAGCAGCCACAGACTAGCGGGAGTAACAGATGCGCAGTATTTT. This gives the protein CASSHRLAGVTDAQYF.

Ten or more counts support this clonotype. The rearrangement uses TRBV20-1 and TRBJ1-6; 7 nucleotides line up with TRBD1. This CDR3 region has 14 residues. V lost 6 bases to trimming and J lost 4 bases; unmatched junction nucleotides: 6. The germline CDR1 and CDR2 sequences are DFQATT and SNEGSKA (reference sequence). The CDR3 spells CSARTGQYNSPLHF. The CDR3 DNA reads TGCAGTGCCCGAACGGGACAGTATAATTCACCCCTCCACTTT.

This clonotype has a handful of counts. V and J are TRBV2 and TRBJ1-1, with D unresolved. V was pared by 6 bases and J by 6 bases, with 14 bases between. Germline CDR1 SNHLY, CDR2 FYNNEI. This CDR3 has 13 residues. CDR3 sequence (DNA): TGTGCCAGCAGCGAGCGGACGAGGGCTGAAGCTTTCTTT. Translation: CASSERTRAEAFF.

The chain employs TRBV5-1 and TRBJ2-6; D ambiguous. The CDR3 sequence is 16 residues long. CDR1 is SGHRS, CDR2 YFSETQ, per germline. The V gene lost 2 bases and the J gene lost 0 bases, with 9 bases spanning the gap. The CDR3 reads CASSFGPTSGANVLTF. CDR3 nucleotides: TGCGCCAGCAGCTTTGGACCGACCTCTGGGGCCAACGTCCTGACTTTC.

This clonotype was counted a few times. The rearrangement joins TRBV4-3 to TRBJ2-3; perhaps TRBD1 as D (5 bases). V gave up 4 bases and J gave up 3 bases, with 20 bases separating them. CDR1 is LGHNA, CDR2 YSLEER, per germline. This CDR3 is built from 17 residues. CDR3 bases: TGCGCCAGCAGCCTAGGACCTTTCCTATCAGGGACAGATACGCAGTATTTT. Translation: CASSLGPFLSGTDTQYF.

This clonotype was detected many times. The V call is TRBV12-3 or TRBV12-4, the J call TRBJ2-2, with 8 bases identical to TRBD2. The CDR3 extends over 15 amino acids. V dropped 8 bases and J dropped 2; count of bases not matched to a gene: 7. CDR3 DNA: TGTGCCAGCCCCGGGGGGGCAGGTAACACCGGGGAGCTGTTTTTT. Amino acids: CASPGGAGNTGELFF.